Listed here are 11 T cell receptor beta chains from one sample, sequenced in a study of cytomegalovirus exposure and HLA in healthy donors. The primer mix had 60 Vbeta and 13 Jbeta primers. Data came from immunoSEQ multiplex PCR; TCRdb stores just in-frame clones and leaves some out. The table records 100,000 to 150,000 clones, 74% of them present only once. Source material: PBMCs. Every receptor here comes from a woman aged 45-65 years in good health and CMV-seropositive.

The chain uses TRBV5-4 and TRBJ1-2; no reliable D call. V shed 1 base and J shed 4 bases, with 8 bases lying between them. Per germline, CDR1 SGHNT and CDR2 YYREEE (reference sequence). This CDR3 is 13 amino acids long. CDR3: CASSLSPSYGYTF. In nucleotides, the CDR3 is TGTGCCAGCAGCTTGAGCCCGTCCTATGGCTACACCTTC.

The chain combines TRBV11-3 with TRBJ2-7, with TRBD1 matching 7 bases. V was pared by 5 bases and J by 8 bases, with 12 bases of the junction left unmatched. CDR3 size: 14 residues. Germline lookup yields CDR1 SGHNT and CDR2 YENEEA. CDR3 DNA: TGTGCCAGCAGCGTCGGGGACAGCGCAATCAAGCAGTACTTC. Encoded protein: CASSVGDSAIKQYF.

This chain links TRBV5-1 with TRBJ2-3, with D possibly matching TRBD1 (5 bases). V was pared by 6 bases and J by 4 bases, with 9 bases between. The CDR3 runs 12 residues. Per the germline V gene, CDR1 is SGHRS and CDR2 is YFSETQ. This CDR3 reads CASTKGADTQYF. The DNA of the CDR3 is TGCGCCAGCACTAAAGGGGCAGATACGCAGTATTTT.

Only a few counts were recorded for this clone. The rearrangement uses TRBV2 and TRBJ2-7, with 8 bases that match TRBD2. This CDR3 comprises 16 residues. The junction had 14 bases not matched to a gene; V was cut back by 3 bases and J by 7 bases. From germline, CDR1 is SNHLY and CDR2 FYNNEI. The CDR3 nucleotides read TGTGCCAGCAGTGAGGGCCCCGGGACTAGAGCTCGGGAGCAGTACTTC. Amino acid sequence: CASSEGPGTRAREQYF.

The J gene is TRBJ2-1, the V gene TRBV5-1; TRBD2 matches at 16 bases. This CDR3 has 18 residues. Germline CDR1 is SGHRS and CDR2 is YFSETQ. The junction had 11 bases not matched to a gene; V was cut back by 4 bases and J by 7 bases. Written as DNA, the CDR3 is TGCGCCAGCAGCCTCGGGACTAGCGGGGGGGCCTATGGGAATGAGCAGTTCTTC. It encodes CASSLGTSGGAYGNEQFF.

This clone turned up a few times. This chain's CDR3 is CASSYNQPQHF. In nucleotides, the CDR3 is TGTGCCAGCAGTTATAATCAGCCCCAGCATTTT. The chain joins TRBV2 to TRBJ1-5; no clear D. This CDR3 is built from 11 residues. Germline CDR1 reads SNHLY; CDR2 reads FYNNEI. Trimming cost V 5 bases and J 4 bases, with 3 bases left between them. Looking up the rest from reference TRBV2 and TRBJ1-5 gives the full variable domain: EPEVTQTPSHQVTQMGQEVILRCVPISNHLYFYWYRQILGQKVEFLVSFYNNEISEKSEIFDDQFSVERPDGSNFTLKIRSTKLEDSAMYFCASSYNQPQHFGDGTRLSIL.

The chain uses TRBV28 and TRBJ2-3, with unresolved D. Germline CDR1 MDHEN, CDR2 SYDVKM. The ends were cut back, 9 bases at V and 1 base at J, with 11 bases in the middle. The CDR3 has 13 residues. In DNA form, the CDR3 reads TGTGCCAGTGGTAACTTAGGCACAGATACGCAGTATTTT. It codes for CASGNLGTDTQYF.

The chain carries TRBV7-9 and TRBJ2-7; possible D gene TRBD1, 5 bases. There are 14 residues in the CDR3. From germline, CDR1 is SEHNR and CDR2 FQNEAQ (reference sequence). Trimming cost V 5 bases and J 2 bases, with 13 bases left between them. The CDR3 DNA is TGTGCCAGCAGCCTCGGACACCTAGCCTACGAGCAGTACTTC. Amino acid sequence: CASSLGHLAYEQYF. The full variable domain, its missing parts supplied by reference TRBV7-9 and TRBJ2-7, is DTGVSQNPRHKITKRGQNVTFRCDPISEHNRLYWYRQTLGQGPEFLTYFQNEAQLEKSRLLSDRFSAERPKGSFSTLEIQRTEQGDSAMYLCASSLGHLAYEQYFGPGTRLTVT.

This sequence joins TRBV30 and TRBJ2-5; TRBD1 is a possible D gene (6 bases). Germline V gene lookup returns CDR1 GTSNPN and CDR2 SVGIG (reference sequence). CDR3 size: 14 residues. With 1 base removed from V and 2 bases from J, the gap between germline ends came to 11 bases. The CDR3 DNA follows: TGTGCCTGGAGTGGGGGTGGACAGCAAGAGACCCAGTACTTC. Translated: CAWSGGGQQETQYF. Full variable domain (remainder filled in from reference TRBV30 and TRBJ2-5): SQTIHQWPATLVQPVGSPLSLECTVEGTSNPNLYWYRQAAGRGLQLLFYSVGIGQISSEVPQNLSASRPQDRQFILSSKKLLLSDSGFYLCAWSGGGQQETQYFGPGTRLLVL.

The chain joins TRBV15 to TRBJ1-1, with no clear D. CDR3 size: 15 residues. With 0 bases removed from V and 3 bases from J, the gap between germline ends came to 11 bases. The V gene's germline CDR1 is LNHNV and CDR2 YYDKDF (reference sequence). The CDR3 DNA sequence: TGTGCCACCAGCAGAGATGCGTTTTCGGACACTGAAGCTTTCTTT. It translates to CATSRDAFSDTEAFF.

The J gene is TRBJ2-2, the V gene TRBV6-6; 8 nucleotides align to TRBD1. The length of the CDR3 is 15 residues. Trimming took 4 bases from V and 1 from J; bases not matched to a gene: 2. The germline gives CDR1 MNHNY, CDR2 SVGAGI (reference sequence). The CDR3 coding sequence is TGTGCCAGCAGTTTAGACAGGGGGAACACCGGGGAGCTGTTTTTT. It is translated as CASSLDRGNTGELFF.